This T cell receptor beta chain comes out of a study of T-cell memory formation after mild COVID-19. Study-level information: Largely, the TCR clusters proved donor specific.

cDNA libraries for TCR alpha and TCR beta, carrying sample barcodes and UMIs, came from 5'RACE with constant-segment primers. MiXCR was run by TCRdb on the 5' RACE reads, yielding one entry per CDR3 protein. The sample yields around 110,000 distinct CDR3 sequences, roughly 12% seen once. A word on this clonotype: Its specificity is unknown.

Study results and limitations: Clones shrinking from day 15 to 85 showed even CD4/CD8 mixes; later expanders tilted CD4+.

V gave up 0 bases and J gave up 8 bases; unmatched junction bases: 12. CDR3 length equals 17 residues. CDR1 and CDR2 (germline): LNHNV, YYDKDF (reference sequence). Material: PBMCs or a T cell subset sorted from them (not recorded which). The rearrangement joins TRBV15 to TRBJ2-1, with 8 bases aligning to TRBD1. The clonotype comes from an adult woman who had mild COVID-19 (a few samples of this study predate the infection). Cell type and time point are not known. The CDR3 sequence is CATSRDLLDRGVHEQFF. CDR3 DNA sequence: TGTGCCACCAGCAGAGATTTGCTCGACAGGGGCGTTCATGAGCAGTTCTTC.